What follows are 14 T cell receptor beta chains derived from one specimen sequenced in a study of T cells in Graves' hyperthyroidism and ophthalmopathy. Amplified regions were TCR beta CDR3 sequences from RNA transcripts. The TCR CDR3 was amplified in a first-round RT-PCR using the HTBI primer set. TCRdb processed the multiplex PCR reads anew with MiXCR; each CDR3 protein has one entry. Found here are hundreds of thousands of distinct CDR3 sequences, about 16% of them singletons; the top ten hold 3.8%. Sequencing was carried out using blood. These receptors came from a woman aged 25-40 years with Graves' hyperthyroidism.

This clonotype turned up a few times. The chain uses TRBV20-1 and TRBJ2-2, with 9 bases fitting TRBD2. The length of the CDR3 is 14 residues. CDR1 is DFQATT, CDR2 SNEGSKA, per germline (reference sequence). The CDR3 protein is CSVPTTSGTGELFF. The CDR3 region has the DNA TGCAGCGTTCCCACGACTAGCGGCACCGGGGAGCTGTTTTTT.

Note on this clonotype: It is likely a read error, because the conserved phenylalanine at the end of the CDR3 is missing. CDR3 protein: CASSSRRANNEQFL. DNA of the CDR3: TGTGCCAGCAGCTCAAGACGGGCAAACAATGAGCAGTTCCTC. V and J are TRBV7-8 and TRBJ2-1, with D hard to call. With 4 bases removed from V and 5 bases from J, the gap between germline ends came to 12 bases. Germline assignment: CDR1 SGHVS and CDR2 FQNEAQ. This CDR3 contains 14 residues.

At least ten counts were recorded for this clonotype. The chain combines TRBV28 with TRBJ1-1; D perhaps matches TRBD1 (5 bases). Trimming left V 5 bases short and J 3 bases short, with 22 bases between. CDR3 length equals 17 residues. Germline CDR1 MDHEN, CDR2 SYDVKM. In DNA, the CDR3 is TGTGCCAGCAGTCTAGGGGTCTGGGGCAGGGAGGACACTGAAGCTTTCTTT. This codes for CASSLGVWGREDTEAFF.

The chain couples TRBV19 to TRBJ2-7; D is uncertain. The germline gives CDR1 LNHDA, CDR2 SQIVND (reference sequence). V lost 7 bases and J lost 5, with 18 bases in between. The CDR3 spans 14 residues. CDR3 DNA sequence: TGTGCCAGTACTCCATCGTCCCCGACGCACGAGCAGTACTTC. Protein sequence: CASTPSSPTHEQYF.

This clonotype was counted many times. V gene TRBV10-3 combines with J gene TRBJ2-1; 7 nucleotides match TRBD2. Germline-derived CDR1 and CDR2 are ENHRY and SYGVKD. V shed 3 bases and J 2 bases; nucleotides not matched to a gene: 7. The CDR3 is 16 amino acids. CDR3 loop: CAISEGSGLTYNEQFF. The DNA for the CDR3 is TGTGCCATCAGTGAAGGTAGCGGGTTGACCTACAATGAGCAGTTCTTC.

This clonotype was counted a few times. In DNA, the CDR3 is TGTGCCAGCAGCTTAGTAACGGGGAATTCACCCCTCCACTTT. Translating it yields CASSLVTGNSPLHF. This chain uses TRBV7-8 with TRBJ1-6; D ambiguous. Trimming cost V 1 base and J 7 bases, with 8 bases left between them. The length of the CDR3 is 14 residues. Germline V CDR1 and CDR2: SGHVS, FQNEAQ.

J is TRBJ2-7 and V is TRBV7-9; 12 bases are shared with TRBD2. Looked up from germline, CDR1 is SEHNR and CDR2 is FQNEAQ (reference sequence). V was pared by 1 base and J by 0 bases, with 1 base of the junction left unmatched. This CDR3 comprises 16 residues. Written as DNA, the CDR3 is TGTGCCAGCAGCTTAGGACTAGCGGGAGACTCCTACGAGCAGTACTTC. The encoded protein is CASSLGLAGDSYEQYF.

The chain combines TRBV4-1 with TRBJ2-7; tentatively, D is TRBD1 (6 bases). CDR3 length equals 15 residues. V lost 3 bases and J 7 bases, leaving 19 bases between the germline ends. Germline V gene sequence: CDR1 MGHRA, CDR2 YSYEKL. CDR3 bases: TGCGCCAGCAGCCACCCAGGGACAAGGAGGTGGGAGCAGTACTTC. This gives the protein CASSHPGTRRWEQYF.

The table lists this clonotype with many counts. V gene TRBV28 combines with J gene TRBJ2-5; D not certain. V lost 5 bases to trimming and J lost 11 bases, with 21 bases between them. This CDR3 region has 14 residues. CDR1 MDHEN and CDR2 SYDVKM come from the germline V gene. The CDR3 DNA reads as TGTGCCAGCAGTCCCTCCCTTTTTGAGGAGTCTCAGTACTTC. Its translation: CASSPSLFEESQYF.

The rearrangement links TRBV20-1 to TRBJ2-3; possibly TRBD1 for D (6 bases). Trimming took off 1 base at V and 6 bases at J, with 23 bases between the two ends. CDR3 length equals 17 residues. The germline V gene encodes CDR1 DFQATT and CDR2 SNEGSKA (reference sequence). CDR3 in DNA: TGCAGTGCTAGAGCTCTAACTGCCCCCGGGACATCGGATACGCAGTATTTT. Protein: CSARALTAPGTSDTQYF.

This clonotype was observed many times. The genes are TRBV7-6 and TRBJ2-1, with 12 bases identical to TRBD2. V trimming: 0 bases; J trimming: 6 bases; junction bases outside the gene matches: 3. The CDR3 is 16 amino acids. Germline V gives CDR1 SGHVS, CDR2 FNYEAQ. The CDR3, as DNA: TGTGCCAGCAGCTTAGCGGCTAGCGGGAGGGCCAATGAGCAGTTCTTC. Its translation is CASSLAASGRANEQFF.

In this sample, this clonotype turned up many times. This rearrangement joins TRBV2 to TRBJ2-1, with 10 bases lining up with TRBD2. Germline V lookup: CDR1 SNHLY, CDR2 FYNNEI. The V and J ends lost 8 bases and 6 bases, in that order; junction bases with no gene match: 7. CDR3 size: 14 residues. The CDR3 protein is CASGTSGAFNEQFF. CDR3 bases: TGTGCCAGCGGTACTAGCGGGGCGTTCAATGAGCAGTTCTTC.

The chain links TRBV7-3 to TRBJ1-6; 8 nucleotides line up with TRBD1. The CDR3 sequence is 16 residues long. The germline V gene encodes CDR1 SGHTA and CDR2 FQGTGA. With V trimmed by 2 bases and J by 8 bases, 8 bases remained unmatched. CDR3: CASSLGPETGDSPLHF. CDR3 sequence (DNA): TGTGCCAGCAGCTTAGGGCCCGAGACAGGGGATTCACCCCTCCACTTT.

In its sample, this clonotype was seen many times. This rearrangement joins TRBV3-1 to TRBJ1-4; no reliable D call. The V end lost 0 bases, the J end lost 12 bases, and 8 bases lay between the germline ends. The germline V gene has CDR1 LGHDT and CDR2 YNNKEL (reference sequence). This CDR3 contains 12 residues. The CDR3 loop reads CASSQERIELFF. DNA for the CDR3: TGTGCCAGCAGCCAAGAGCGTATTGAACTGTTTTTT.